This T cell receptor (beta chain) derives from a study of blood T cell repertoires in COVID-19. Study overall: The study drew acute and convalescent COVID-19 samples from the United States, Italy and Spain. The cDNA or gDNA used as material had been derived from T cells, B-cell-depleted T cells, or PBMCs.

The length of the CDR3 is 12 residues. The germline gives CDR1 GTSNPN, CDR2 SVGIG (reference sequence). With 0 bases removed from V and 5 bases from J, the gap between germline ends came to 7 bases. The data were produced by immunoSEQ multiplex PCR, yet TCRdb's version contains in-frame clones alone and is incomplete. The sample records over 350,000 clones, 86% being singletons. The sample was peripheral blood. V and J are TRBV30 and TRBJ1-2; D unresolved. This TCR was recovered from a woman in her twenties or thirties with active or convalescent COVID-19. CDR3: CAWSVAEYGYTF. The CDR3 region has the DNA TGTGCCTGGAGTGTGGCGGAATATGGCTACACCTTC.